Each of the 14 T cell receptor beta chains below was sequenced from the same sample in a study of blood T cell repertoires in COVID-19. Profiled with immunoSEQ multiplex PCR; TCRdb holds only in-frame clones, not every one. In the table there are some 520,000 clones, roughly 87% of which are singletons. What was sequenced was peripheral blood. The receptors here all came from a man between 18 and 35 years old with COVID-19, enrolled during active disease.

CDR3 in amino acids: CASRRGGSYNEQFF. The CDR3 bases are TGTGCCAGCAGGCGGGGGGGCTCCTACAATGAGCAGTTCTTC. The chain links TRBV2 to TRBJ2-1, with 9 nucleotides matching TRBD2. The CDR3 consists of 14 residues. The germline V gene encodes CDR1 SNHLY and CDR2 FYNNEI. V shed 6 bases and J 0 bases; nucleotides not matched to a gene: 0.

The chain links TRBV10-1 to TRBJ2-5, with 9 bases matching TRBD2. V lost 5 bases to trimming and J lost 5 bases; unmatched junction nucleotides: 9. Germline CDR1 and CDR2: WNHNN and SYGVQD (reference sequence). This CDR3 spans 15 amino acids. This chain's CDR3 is CASSKAGGLGETQYF. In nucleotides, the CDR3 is TGCGCCAGCAGTAAAGCGGGGGGCCTGGGGGAGACCCAGTACTTC.

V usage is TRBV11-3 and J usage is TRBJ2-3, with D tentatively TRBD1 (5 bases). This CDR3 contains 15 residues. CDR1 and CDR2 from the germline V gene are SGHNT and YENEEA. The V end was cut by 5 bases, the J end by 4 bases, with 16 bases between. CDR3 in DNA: TGTGCCAGCAGCCCACGGGTGGGGCTCGCAGATACGCAGTATTTT. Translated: CASSPRVGLADTQYF. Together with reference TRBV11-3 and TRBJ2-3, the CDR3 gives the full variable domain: EAGVVQSPRYKIIEKKQPVAFWCNPISGHNTLYWYLQNLGQGPELLIRYENEEAVDDSQLPKDRFSAERLKGVDSTLKIQPAELGDSAVYLCASSPRVGLADTQYFGPGTRLTVL.

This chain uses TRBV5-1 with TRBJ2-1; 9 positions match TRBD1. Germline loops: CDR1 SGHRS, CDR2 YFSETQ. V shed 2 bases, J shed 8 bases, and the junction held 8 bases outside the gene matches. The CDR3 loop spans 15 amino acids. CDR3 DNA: TGCGCCAGCAGCTTCCGGGACAGGGTGGTCCATGAGCAGTTCTTC. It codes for CASSFRDRVVHEQFF. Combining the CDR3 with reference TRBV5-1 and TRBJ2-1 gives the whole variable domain KAGVTQTPRYLIKTRGQQVTLSCSPISGHRSVSWYQQTPGQGLQFLFEYFSETQRNKGNFPGRFSGRQFSNSRSEMNVSTLELGDSALYLCASSFRDRVVHEQFFGPGTRLTVL.

The CDR3 nucleotides are TGTGCCAGCAGTTTATCGGGCGGGTATGAGCAGTTCTTC. This gives the protein CASSLSGGYEQFF. The rearrangement links TRBV27 to TRBJ2-1; a weak D match, TRBD2 (5 bases). In germline, CDR1 is MNHEY, CDR2 SMNVEV (reference sequence). The CDR3 totals 13 residues. Between the trimmed V and J ends, which lost 0 bases and 8 bases, there was a span of 8 bases.

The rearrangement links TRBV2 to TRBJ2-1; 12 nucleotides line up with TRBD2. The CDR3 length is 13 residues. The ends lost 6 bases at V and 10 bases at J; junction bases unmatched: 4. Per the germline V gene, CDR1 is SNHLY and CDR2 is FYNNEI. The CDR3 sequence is CASRIGTSGEQFF. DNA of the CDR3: TGTGCCAGCAGGATCGGGACTAGCGGGGAGCAGTTCTTC.

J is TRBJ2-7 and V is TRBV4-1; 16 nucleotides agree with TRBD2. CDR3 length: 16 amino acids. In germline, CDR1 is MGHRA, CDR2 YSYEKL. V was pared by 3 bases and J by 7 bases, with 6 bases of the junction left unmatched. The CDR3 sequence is CASSHPGTSGGAEQYF. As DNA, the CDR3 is TGCGCCAGCAGCCATCCCGGGACTAGCGGGGGGGCTGAGCAGTACTTC.

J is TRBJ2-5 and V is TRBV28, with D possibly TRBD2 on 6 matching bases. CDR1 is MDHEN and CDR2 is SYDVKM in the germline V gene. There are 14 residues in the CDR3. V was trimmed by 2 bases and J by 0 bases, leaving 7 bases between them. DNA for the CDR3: TGTGCCAGCAGTTTAGGGGGGTACCAAGAGACCCAGTACTTC. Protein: CASSLGGYQETQYF.

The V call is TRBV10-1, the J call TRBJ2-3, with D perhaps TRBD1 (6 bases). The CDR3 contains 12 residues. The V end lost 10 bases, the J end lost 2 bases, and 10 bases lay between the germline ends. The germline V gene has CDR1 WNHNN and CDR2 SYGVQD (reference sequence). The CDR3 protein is CATMGATDTQYF. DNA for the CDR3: TGCGCCACTATGGGGGCCACAGATACGCAGTATTTT.

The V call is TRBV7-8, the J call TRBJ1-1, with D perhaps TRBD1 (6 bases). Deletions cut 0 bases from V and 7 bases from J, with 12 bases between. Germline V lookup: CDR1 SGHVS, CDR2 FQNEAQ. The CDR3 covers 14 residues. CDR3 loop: CASSLAVGTLEAFF. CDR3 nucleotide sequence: TGTGCCAGCAGCTTAGCGGTCGGGACACTTGAAGCTTTCTTT.

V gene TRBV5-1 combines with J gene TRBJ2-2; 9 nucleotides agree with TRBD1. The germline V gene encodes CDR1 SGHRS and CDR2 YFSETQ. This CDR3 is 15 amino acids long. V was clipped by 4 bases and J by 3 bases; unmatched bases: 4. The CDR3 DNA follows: TGCGCCAGCAGCCCCGGGGACAGGGACACCGGGGAGCTGTTTTTT. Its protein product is CASSPGDRDTGELFF.

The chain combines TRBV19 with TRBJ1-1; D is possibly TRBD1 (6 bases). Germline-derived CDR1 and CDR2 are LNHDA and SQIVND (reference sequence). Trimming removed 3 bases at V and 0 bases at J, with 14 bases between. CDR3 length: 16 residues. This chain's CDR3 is CASSISGGGLNTEAFF. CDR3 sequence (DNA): TGTGCCAGTAGTATCTCCGGCGGGGGCTTGAACACTGAAGCTTTCTTT.

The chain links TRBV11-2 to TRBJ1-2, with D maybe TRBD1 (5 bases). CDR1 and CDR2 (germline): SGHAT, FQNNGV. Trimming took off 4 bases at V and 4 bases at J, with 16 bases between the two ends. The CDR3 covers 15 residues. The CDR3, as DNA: TGTGCCAGCAGCTCCGTCGTAACGGGGGTCTATGGCTACACCTTC. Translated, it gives CASSSVVTGVYGYTF. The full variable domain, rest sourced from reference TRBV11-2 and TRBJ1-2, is EAGVAQSPRYKIIEKRQSVAFWCNPISGHATLYWYQQILGQGPKLLIQFQNNGVVDDSQLPKDRFSAERLKGVDSTLKIQPAKLEDSAVYLCASSSVVTGVYGYTFGSGTRLTVV.

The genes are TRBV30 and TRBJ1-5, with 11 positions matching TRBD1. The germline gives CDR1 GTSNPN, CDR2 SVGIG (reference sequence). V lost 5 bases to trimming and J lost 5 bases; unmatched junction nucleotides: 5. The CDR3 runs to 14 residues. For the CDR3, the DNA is TGTGCCTGGGGGGGACAGGGGGTCGATCAGCCCCAGCATTTT. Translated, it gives CAWGGQGVDQPQHF.